These 22 T cell receptor beta chains were all obtained from the same sample, sequenced in a study of blood T cell repertoires in COVID-19. Assay used: immunoSEQ multiplex PCR; TCRdb lists only in-frame clones, some missing. The data contain fewer than 200,000 clones, under 85% of them singletons. Material for sequencing was peripheral blood. The receptors derive from a woman aged 80 or over with acute or convalescent COVID-19.

This clone was seen more than once but under ten times. The V gene is TRBV30, the J gene TRBJ1-5, with 9 bases identical to TRBD1. The V gene's germline CDR1 is GTSNPN and CDR2 SVGIG (reference sequence). The CDR3 has 12 amino acids. The V and J ends lost 5 bases and 6 bases, in that order; junction bases with no gene match: 2. CDR3 in DNA: TGTGCCTGGGGGACAGGGACTCAGCCCCAGCATTTT. Protein: CAWGTGTQPQHF.

This clone came up a few times. The gene calls are TRBV5-4 and TRBJ2-7; the match to TRBD1 covers 9 bases. The length of the CDR3 is 18 residues. Germline lookup yields CDR1 SGHNT and CDR2 YYREEE (reference sequence). J lost 4 bases, V lost 2 bases, and 16 bases had no gene match. CDR3 amino acids: CASSFRMRGQGPGYEQYF. The CDR3 coding sequence is TGTGCCAGCAGCTTTAGAATGAGGGGACAGGGTCCCGGGTACGAGCAGTACTTC. The variable domain in full, with the rest retrieved from reference TRBV5-4 and TRBJ2-7, is ETGVTQSPTHLIKTRGQQVTLRCSSQSGHNTVSWYQQALGQGPQFIFQYYREEENGRGNFPPRFSGLQFPNYSSELNVNALELDDSALYLCASSFRMRGQGPGYEQYFGPGTRLTVT.

For the CDR3, the DNA is TGTGCCTTCTCCGGGACAGGGAACACTGAAGCTTTCTTT. The encoded protein is CAFSGTGNTEAFF. The rearrangement uses TRBV30 and TRBJ1-1, with 8 bases that match TRBD1. V lost 7 bases to trimming and J lost 1 base; unmatched junction nucleotides: 5. The CDR3 totals 13 residues. Germline lookup yields CDR1 GTSNPN and CDR2 SVGIG (reference sequence).

The chain links TRBV10-3 to TRBJ1-1, with 7 bases identical to TRBD1. V was pared by 7 bases and J by 7 bases, with 6 bases of the junction left unmatched. Germline CDR1 ENHRY, CDR2 SYGVKD. CDR3 length: 12 amino acids. The CDR3 DNA sequence: TGTGCCATCAATCAAGGGGGCGTTGAAGCTTTCTTT. Residues: CAINQGGVEAFF.

The sample holds a few counts of this clone. The rearrangement uses TRBV27 and TRBJ1-1, with D tentatively TRBD1 (5 bases). From germline, CDR1 is MNHEY and CDR2 SMNVEV (reference sequence). The CDR3 sequence is 13 residues long. Between the trimmed V and J ends, which lost 2 bases and 5 bases, there was a span of 9 bases. The CDR3: CASSLVGGTEAFF. In DNA form, the CDR3 reads TGTGCCAGCAGTTTAGTGGGGGGTACTGAAGCTTTCTTT.

This clone was found a few times. The chain uses TRBV2 and TRBJ2-1; 7 bases fit TRBD1. CDR1 is SNHLY and CDR2 is FYNNEI in the germline V gene. After removal of 8 bases from V and 5 bases from J, the junction contained 9 bases not matched to a gene. This CDR3 is built from 14 residues. For the CDR3, the DNA is TGTGCCAGCTTGGCGACAGGGATGGACAATGAGCAGTTCTTC. This translates into CASLATGMDNEQFF.

This chain joins TRBV5-8 and TRBJ2-3; 10 nucleotides match TRBD2. The CDR3 length is 15 residues. With 4 bases clipped from V and 2 bases from J, the junction kept 4 bases outside the gene matches. The germline CDR1 and CDR2 sequences are SGHTS and YDEGEE. CDR3 sequence (DNA): TGTGCCAGCAGCACCGGGACTAGCGACACAGATACGCAGTATTTT. It translates to CASSTGTSDTDTQYF.

This chain uses TRBV7-3 with TRBJ2-5; D remains unclear. Trimming shortened V by 1 base and J by 5 bases, and 8 bases separated the two germline ends. The CDR3 consists of 13 residues. Germline CDR1 SGHTA, CDR2 FQGTGA. The DNA of the CDR3 is TGTGCCAGCAGCTTAATAGCCGGTGAGACCCAGTACTTC. Translation gives CASSLIAGETQYF.

This rearrangement joins TRBV19 to TRBJ1-2; D perhaps matches TRBD1 (6 bases). Germline CDR1 and CDR2: LNHDA and SQIVND (reference sequence). This CDR3 has 14 amino acids. Trimming removed 3 bases from V and 2 bases from J, with 10 bases in between. CDR3 DNA: TGTGCCAGTAGTATTGAAAGGGGGAACTATGGCTACACCTTC. This translates into CASSIERGNYGYTF.

The chain carries TRBV7-2 and TRBJ1-5, with a possible D match to TRBD1 (5 bases). V was trimmed by 2 bases and J by 4 bases, leaving 12 bases between them. Per germline, CDR1 SGHTA and CDR2 FQGNSA. This CDR3 region has 15 residues. CDR3 coding DNA: TGTGCCAGCAGCTTATTTGGGGCACAAAATCAGCCCCAGCATTTT. It is translated as CASSLFGAQNQPQHF.

V and J are TRBV7-9 and TRBJ1-1; 9 positions match TRBD1. J gave up 4 bases and V 3 bases, and 9 bases lay outside the gene matches. CDR3 length: 16 amino acids. In germline, CDR1 is SEHNR, CDR2 FQNEAQ (reference sequence). CDR3 in amino acids: CASSLGGTGTITEAFF. CDR3 nucleotides: TGTGCCAGCAGCTTGGGAGGGACAGGGACAATCACTGAAGCTTTCTTT.

The chain is built from TRBV6-5 and TRBJ2-7; D perhaps matches TRBD1 (6 bases). The CDR3 extends over 13 amino acids. The germline V gene encodes CDR1 MNHEY and CDR2 SVGAGI. Trimming shortened V by 8 bases and J by 2 bases, and 13 bases separated the two germline ends. The DNA for the CDR3 is TGTGCCAGCCGAGGGACACGTCCCTACGAGCAGTACTTC. It is translated as CASRGTRPYEQYF.

The chain employs TRBV3-1 (or the pseudogene TRBV3-2) and TRBJ2-5; 7 bases match TRBD2. The CDR3 runs to 16 residues. J was trimmed by 3 bases and V by 0 bases; bases with no gene match: 7. Per the germline V gene, CDR1 is LGHDT and CDR2 is YNNKEL (reference sequence). CDR3 amino acids: CASSQDRASGEETQYF. In nucleotides, the CDR3 is TGTGCCAGCAGCCAAGATAGAGCTAGCGGAGAAGAGACCCAGTACTTC.

The chain links TRBV7-8 to TRBJ2-1; D might be TRBD1 (6 bases). The CDR3 contains 14 residues. The V gene's germline CDR1 is SGHVS and CDR2 FQNEAQ. V lost 7 bases, J lost 2 bases, and 12 bases lay in between. The CDR3 DNA reads TGTGCCAGCACCGAGGCAGGGGCCTACAATGAGCAGTTCTTC. Amino acid sequence: CASTEAGAYNEQFF.

V and J are TRBV6-2 or TRBV6-3 and TRBJ2-2, with TRBD1 matching over 10 bases. Germline-derived CDR1 and CDR2 are MNHEY and SVGEGT. V was pared by 6 bases and J by 7 bases, with 11 bases of the junction left unmatched. This CDR3 comprises 16 residues. DNA for the CDR3: TGTGCCAGCAGCCCCTCAGGGACAGGGGTCTTCGGGGAGCTGTTTTTT. It is translated as CASSPSGTGVFGELFF.

The chain has TRBV28 and TRBJ1-2, with D tentatively TRBD1 (6 bases). V gave up 6 bases and J gave up 5 bases, with 13 bases separating them. The germline V gene encodes CDR1 MDHEN and CDR2 SYDVKM. The CDR3 runs 13 residues. This CDR3 is CASRVRGSYGYTF. CDR3 nucleotide sequence: TGTGCCAGCAGGGTTAGGGGGTCTTATGGCTACACCTTC.

The chain combines TRBV7-9 with TRBJ1-1; no reliable D call. CDR1 is SEHNR and CDR2 is FQNEAQ in the germline V gene (reference sequence). This CDR3 has 14 amino acids. Trimming pared 1 base from V and 0 bases from J, leaving 6 bases between. CDR3 sequence: CASSLVSVNTEAFF. The CDR3 region has the DNA TGTGCCAGCAGCTTAGTCTCCGTGAACACTGAAGCTTTCTTT.

The gene calls are TRBV30 and TRBJ1-4, with TRBD1 matching over 7 bases. The CDR3 has 14 residues. The V gene's germline CDR1 is GTSNPN and CDR2 SVGIG (reference sequence). V was pared by 2 bases and J by 7 bases, with 7 bases of the junction left unmatched. The CDR3 DNA sequence: TGTGCCTGGAGTACCACAGGGGTATCTGAAAAACTGTTTTTT. Translation gives CAWSTTGVSEKLFF.

The chain uses TRBV2 and TRBJ2-1, with 12 nucleotides matching TRBD2. CDR1 and CDR2 from the germline V gene are SNHLY and FYNNEI. The V and J ends lost 7 bases and 5 bases, in that order; junction bases with no gene match: 3. The length of the CDR3 is 14 residues. The CDR3 bases are TGTGCCAGCATCGGACTAGCGGGAAACAATGAGCAGTTCTTC. This codes for CASIGLAGNNEQFF. Full variable domain (missing parts from reference TRBV2 and TRBJ2-1): EPEVTQTPSHQVTQMGQEVILRCVPISNHLYFYWYRQILGQKVEFLVSFYNNEISEKSEIFDDQFSVERPDGSNFTLKIRSTKLEDSAMYFCASIGLAGNNEQFFGPGTRLTVL.

This chain joins TRBV30 and TRBJ2-2; 9 positions match TRBD1. The germline V gene encodes CDR1 GTSNPN and CDR2 SVGIG (reference sequence). The junction had 1 base not matched to a gene; V was cut back by 5 bases and J by 6 bases. The CDR3 has 12 residues. CDR3 DNA: TGTGCCTGGGACAGGGGGGCCGGGGAGCTGTTTTTT. This translates into CAWDRGAGELFF.

The chain combines TRBV19 with TRBJ2-7; D may be TRBD1 (7 bases). The CDR3 sequence is 13 residues long. Germline V gives CDR1 LNHDA, CDR2 SQIVND (reference sequence). The V end lost 4 bases, the J end lost 2 bases, and 9 bases lay between the germline ends. CDR3 loop: CASSSGTAYEQYF. The CDR3 DNA follows: TGTGCCAGTAGTAGCGGGACAGCCTACGAGCAGTACTTC. Filled out from reference TRBV19 and TRBJ2-7, the complete variable domain reads DGGITQSPKYLFRKEGQNVTLSCEQNLNHDAMYWYRQDPGQGLRLIYYSQIVNDFQKGDIAEGYSVSREKKESFPLTVTSAQKNPTAFYLCASSSGTAYEQYFGPGTRLTVT.

V gene TRBV6-5 combines with J gene TRBJ1-2; tentative D call: TRBD1 (5 bases). The CDR3 is made up of 13 amino acids. V was clipped by 6 bases and J by 10 bases, with 18 bases between them. CDR1 MNHEY and CDR2 SVGAGI come from the germline V gene. The CDR3 sequence: CASSTLGRVVYTF. For the CDR3, the DNA is TGTGCCAGCAGCACCCTGGGCAGGGTGGTCTACACCTTC.